A single sample is the source of the 5 T cell receptor beta chains below, sequenced in a study of Graves' ophthalmopathy and Graves' hyperthyroidism. RNA transcripts were the template, and TCR beta CDR3 regions were amplified from them. Amplification began with first-round RT-PCR using HTBI primers, then second-round multiplex PCR was performed. MiXCR was run by TCRdb on the multiplex PCR reads, yielding one entry per CDR3 protein. The sample records about 700,000 distinct CDR3 sequences, 40% being singletons. Sequencing was carried out using peripheral blood. Source of these receptors: an adult man with Graves' ophthalmopathy.

The chain is built from TRBV9 and TRBJ1-4; 7 positions agree with TRBD1. CDR1 is SGDLS and CDR2 is YYNGEE in the germline V gene. Trimming at V came to 3 bases and at J to 3 bases, leaving 8 bases not matched to a gene. The CDR3 length is 16 residues. CDR3 nucleotides: TGTGCCAGCAGCGCGGACGCGGGACAGCCTAATGAAAAACTGTTTTTT. Its translation: CASSADAGQPNEKLFF.

In this sample, this clonotype turned up many times. The chain uses TRBV7-9 and TRBJ1-2; D uncertain. The length of the CDR3 is 13 residues. V lost 4 bases, J lost 5 bases, and 11 bases lay in between. Germline V gene data show CDR1 as SEHNR and CDR2 as FQNEAQ (reference sequence). The DNA of the CDR3 is TGTGCCAGCAGCTCCGTCGTTTGGTATGGCTACACCTTC. Translated, it gives CASSSVVWYGYTF.

The chain carries TRBV12-3 or TRBV12-4 and TRBJ2-7; D unresolved. Trimming left V 5 bases short and J 2 bases short, with 13 bases between. This CDR3 has 14 residues. In DNA, the CDR3 is TGTGCCAGCAGTGAGTCAACCACAACCTACGAGCAGTACTTC. Encoded protein: CASSESTTTYEQYF.

This clonotype showed up just once. This may arise from a read error, as a much more abundant clone is one base away. The rearrangement joins TRBV20-1 to TRBJ2-7; no clear D. The germline V and J ends were trimmed by 8 bases and 2 bases, with 10 bases remaining between them. CDR3 length: 11 residues. Germline CDR1 and CDR2: DFQATT and SNEGSKA (reference sequence). As DNA, the CDR3 is TGCAGTACCGACACAGCCTACGAGCAGTACGTC. It encodes CSTDTAYEQYV.

This chain links TRBV20-1 with TRBJ2-5, with D perhaps TRBD1 (6 bases). Germline V gene lookup returns CDR1 DFQATT and CDR2 SNEGSKA (reference sequence). The CDR3 has 14 amino acids. The V gene lost 3 bases and the J gene lost 5 bases, with 16 bases spanning the gap. The CDR3 DNA reads TGCAGTGCTAGGCCAGGGGCAACCCGGGAGACCCAGTACTTC. Protein product: CSARPGATRETQYF.